One and the same sample provided the 4 T cell receptor beta chains below, sequenced in a study of cytomegalovirus exposure and HLA in healthy donors. PCR employed 60 Vbeta and 13 Jbeta primers. Repertoires were generated with immunoSEQ multiplex PCR, while TCRdb's copy carries only in-frame clones and drops some. Of 40,000 or so clones listed, over 60% are singletons. The sample was PBMCs. Receptors were obtained from a young woman in good health and CMV-seronegative.

The chain combines TRBV30 with TRBJ1-1; D not certain. Trimming removed 1 base from V and 11 bases from J, with 11 bases in between. This CDR3 spans 11 amino acids. Per the germline V gene, CDR1 is GTSNPN and CDR2 is SVGIG (reference sequence). The CDR3 coding sequence is TGTGCCTGGAGTGCCTCCTTTATGGCTTTCTTT. Its protein product is CAWSASFMAFF.

The rearrangement links TRBV30 to TRBJ2-5; D unresolved. Trimming removed 1 base from V and 1 base from J, with 10 bases in between. The CDR3 extends over 14 amino acids. Germline V CDR1 and CDR2: GTSNPN, SVGIG (reference sequence). The CDR3 DNA reads TGTGCCTGGAGTGGGGCCAGTTTCCAAGAGACCCAGTACTTC. Translating it yields CAWSGASFQETQYF.

This chain links TRBV2 with TRBJ1-4, with TRBD1 matching over 7 bases. V was clipped by 6 bases and J by 8 bases; unmatched bases: 9. There are 14 residues in the CDR3. The germline V gene encodes CDR1 SNHLY and CDR2 FYNNEI. CDR3 coding DNA: TGTGCCAGCAGCGTACAGGGGTATCGAGAAAAACTGTTTTTT. Translation: CASSVQGYREKLFF.

The rearrangement links TRBV11-2 to TRBJ1-1; D gene ambiguous. From germline, CDR1 is SGHAT and CDR2 FQNNGV. V lost 5 bases and J lost 3, with 10 bases in between. CDR3 length: 13 residues. For the CDR3, the DNA is TGTGCCAGCAGCCGGGAGAGGGACACTGAAGCTTTCTTT. Translating it yields CASSRERDTEAFF.